The 13 T cell receptor beta chains below come from one sample, sequenced in a study of response to subunit inactivated influenza vaccine. TCRdb re-derived calls from the RT-PCR reads in MiXCR, one entry per CDR3 protein. This table holds hundreds of thousands of distinct CDR3 sequences, around 18% found once. The sample in question was PBMCs from blood, obtained more than 4 days after vaccination. The receptors stem from a man aged 45-65 years who received an inactivated influenza vaccine.

V usage is TRBV2 and J usage is TRBJ2-7, with D unresolved. Germline V lookup: CDR1 SNHLY, CDR2 FYNNEI. V lost 3 bases to trimming and J lost 1 base, with 7 bases between them. The CDR3 length is 13 residues. As DNA, the CDR3 is TGTGCCAGCAGTGACACCAAATCCTACGAGCAGTACTTC. Encoded protein: CASSDTKSYEQYF.

The rearrangement links TRBV20-1 to TRBJ2-4; unclear D gene. Looked up from germline, CDR1 is DFQATT and CDR2 is SNEGSKA (reference sequence). The V gene lost 6 bases and the J gene lost 2 bases, with 14 bases spanning the gap. This CDR3 is built from 14 residues. The CDR3 nucleotides are TGCAGTGCGGGTTCGTTACAGACCAAAAACATTCAGTACTTC. It encodes CSAGSLQTKNIQYF.

CDR3 region: CASSPLPRWDSLIQETQYF. In DNA form, the CDR3 reads TGTGCCAGCAGCCCTCTTCCACGGTGGGACAGCCTAATCCAAGAGACCCAGTACTTC. The rearrangement links TRBV11-1 to TRBJ2-5, with 7 bases fitting TRBD1. Germline V gene sequence: CDR1 SGHAT, CDR2 FQDESV (reference sequence). V gave up 5 bases and J gave up 1 base; unmatched junction bases: 19. The CDR3 length is 19 residues.

This clonotype was found a few times. The chain has TRBV12-3 or TRBV12-4 and TRBJ1-1, with unresolved D. This CDR3 region has 14 residues. Trimming stripped 5 bases from V and 4 bases from J, with 14 bases between. The CDR3 DNA reads TGTGCCAGCAGTGCTTATGGCGGAGGCACTGAAGCTTTCTTT. This gives the protein CASSAYGGGTEAFF.

DNA of the CDR3: TGTGCCACCAGCAGAGATCGTCAGCGGAGGTACTACAATGAGCAGTTCTTC. As protein: CATSRDRQRRYYNEQFF. J is TRBJ2-1 and V is TRBV15; D might be TRBD2 (5 bases). The CDR3 extends over 17 amino acids. V was cut by 0 bases and J by 3 bases, with 15 bases left in between. The germline V gene has CDR1 LNHNV and CDR2 YYDKDF (reference sequence).

The V gene is TRBV28, the J gene TRBJ2-1; D is possibly TRBD1 (6 bases). The CDR3 runs to 15 residues. Germline V gene lookup returns CDR1 MDHEN and CDR2 SYDVKM. V lost 7 bases and J 5 bases, leaving 18 bases between the germline ends. The CDR3 is CASTNLDRSHNEQFF. In DNA form, the CDR3 reads TGTGCCAGCACCAACTTAGACAGGTCCCACAATGAGCAGTTCTTC.

This clonotype has a handful of counts. The chain recombines TRBV7-9 with TRBJ1-1; D is ambiguous. In germline, CDR1 is SEHNR, CDR2 FQNEAQ (reference sequence). V lost 4 bases, J lost 1 base, and 10 bases lay in between. The CDR3 length is 14 residues. This CDR3 is CASSSFTENTEAFF. CDR3 nucleotides: TGTGCCAGCAGCTCCTTCACAGAGAACACTGAAGCTTTCTTT.

Ten or more counts support this clonotype. The chain combines TRBV29-1 with TRBJ2-2; D remains ambiguous. V was cut by 6 bases and J by 4 bases, with 12 bases left in between. Germline loops: CDR1 SQVTM, CDR2 ANQGSEA. The length of the CDR3 is 13 residues. This chain's CDR3 is CSVRARATGELFF. In DNA form, the CDR3 reads TGCAGCGTCCGGGCTCGGGCCACCGGGGAGCTGTTTTTT.

This clonotype has more than one count but fewer than ten. The chain uses TRBV15 and TRBJ2-7; D not certain. The CDR3 runs to 13 residues. CDR1 is LNHNV, CDR2 YYDKDF, per germline (reference sequence). Trimming removed 0 bases at V and 3 bases at J, with 6 bases between. The CDR3 here is CATSRDLSYEQYF. CDR3 sequence (DNA): TGTGCCACCAGCAGAGATCTAAGCTACGAGCAGTACTTC.

This chain uses TRBV7-2 with TRBJ2-3; 7 nucleotides align to TRBD1. CDR3 length: 13 amino acids. V trimming: 5 bases; J trimming: 10 bases; junction bases outside the gene matches: 9. CDR1 and CDR2 from the germline V gene are SGHTA and FQGNSA. CDR3 region: CASSLDRVGAQYF. CDR3 in DNA: TGTGCCAGCAGCCTCGACAGGGTTGGTGCGCAGTATTTT.

This clonotype was counted a few times. J is TRBJ2-3 and V is TRBV7-9; D not certain. In germline, CDR1 is SEHNR, CDR2 FQNEAQ (reference sequence). Trimming stripped 4 bases from V and 0 bases from J, with 11 bases between. This CDR3 is built from 15 residues. The DNA of the CDR3 is TGTGCCAGCAGCTCCCGGAGACCAAGCACAGATACGCAGTATTTT. As protein: CASSSRRPSTDTQYF.

This clonotype came up a few times. The rearrangement uses TRBV9 and TRBJ2-7, with D hard to call. Trimming cost V 0 bases and J 2 bases, with 9 bases left between them. The CDR3 contains 14 residues. CDR1 and CDR2 from the germline V gene are SGDLS and YYNGEE. CDR3 in DNA: TGTGCCAGCAGCGTAGGCGGACCGACCTACGAGCAGTACTTC. It encodes CASSVGGPTYEQYF. The full variable domain, in which reference TRBV9 and TRBJ2-7 provide the parts outside the CDR3, is DSGVTQTPKHLITATGQRVTLRCSPRSGDLSVYWYQQSLDQGLQFLIQYYNGEERAKGNILERFSAQQFPDLHSELNLSSLELGDSALYFCASSVGGPTYEQYFGPGTRLTVT.

The chain is built from TRBV20-1 and TRBJ2-5, with TRBD1 matching over 7 bases. In germline, CDR1 is DFQATT, CDR2 SNEGSKA (reference sequence). This CDR3 spans 12 amino acids. Losses at the gene ends were 5 bases for V and 9 bases for J; bases not matched to a gene: 9. The CDR3 DNA follows: TGCAGTGCTGGGGACAGTTCAGCGGCCCAGTACTTC. This sequence encodes CSAGDSSAAQYF.